Listed below are T cell receptor beta chains from one sample, sequenced in a study of regulatory dendritic cells for organ transplantation. Sequencing used immunoSEQ multiplex PCR; TCRdb keeps in-frame clones, though not all of them. The table shows tens of thousands of clones, with almost 80% occurring only once. The material sequenced was memory CD4+ T cells from blood. The source is a human donor in good health. Both conserved end residues are part of each CDR3. A D gene is named only where the DNA matches it firmly. A row's size may be missing; if present it is once, few, many or a size class.

v_gene	d_gene	len	abundance	j_gene	CDR3nt	CDR3aa
TRBV10-3	TRBD1	15	.	TRBJ1-2	TGTGCCATCAGTGAGTCGGGCAGGGGGCTGGATGGCTACACCTTC	CAISESGRGLDGYTF
TRBV27	.	15	.	TRBJ2-7	TGTGCCAGCAGTCGATCCGGGACAAGCTCATACGAGCAGTACTTC	CASSRSGTSSYEQYF
TRBV9	TRBD1	14	.	TRBJ1-5	TGTGCCAGCAGCCCCCAAACAGGGGATCAGCCCCAGCATTTT	CASSPQTGDQPQHF
TRBV7-2	.	13	.	TRBJ2-5	TGTGCCAGCAAACGCGCAGTCCAAGAGACCCAGTACTTC	CASKRAVQETQYF
TRBV18	TRBD2	16	.	TRBJ2-1	TGTGCCAGCTCACCTTCTGGGCTAGCGGGAGAAAATGAGCAGTTCTTC	CASSPSGLAGENEQFF
TRBV30	.	13	few	TRBJ1-4	TGTGCCTGTTCAGGGGCGGTTAATGAAAAACTGTTTTTT	CACSGAVNEKLFF
TRBV7-3	.	13	.	TRBJ1-1	TGTGCCAGCAGCACAACGGCCCCCGGAGAAGCTTTCTTT	CASSTTAPGEAFF
TRBV21-1	.	13	.	TRBJ2-4	TGTGCCAGCAGCAACCCGGGACCCAAATCTGGGTACTTC	CASSNPGPKSGYF
TRBV18	.	12	few	TRBJ2-7	TGTGCCAGCCCACGATCCGGACCGAAGAGTTACTTC	CASPRSGPKSYF
TRBV10-3	.	13	few	TRBJ2-3	TGTGCCATCGGAAGGGAGTTCCAAGATACGCAGTATTTT	CAIGREFQDTQYF
TRBV7-8	TRBD1	14	.	TRBJ1-2	TGTGCCAGCAGCTTATACCGACAGGGCTATGGCTACACCTTC	CASSLYRQGYGYTF
TRBV2	TRBD1	16	.	TRBJ1-5	TGTGCCAGCAGGTCGACAGGGGGCTGGGGCAATCAGCCCCAGCATTTT	CASRSTGGWGNQPQHF
TRBV28	.	13	.	TRBJ1-4	TGTGCCATTTCCGGGACCGGGAATGAAAAACTGTTTTTT	CAISGTGNEKLFF
TRBV19	.	14	.	TRBJ1-1	TGTGCCAGTAGTCGCCCAAGCATGAACACTGAAGCTTTCTTT	CASSRPSMNTEAFF
TRBV6-5	.	15	.	TRBJ1-2	TGTGCCAGCAGCGAAAGGACCCTTCGGCTCTATGGCTACACCTTC	CASSERTLRLYGYTF
TRBV11-2	.	12	few	TRBJ1-2	TGTGCCAGCAGCTTAGTGGGACGAGGCTACACCTTC	CASSLVGRGYTF
TRBV18	TRBD1	15	.	TRBJ1-2	TGTGCCAGCTCGGAAGGACAGGGCGTCAACTATGGCTACACCTTC	CASSEGQGVNYGYTF
TRBV5-4	TRBD1	15	.	TRBJ2-1	TGTGCCAGCAGCTGGGGACAGGTGAAATACAATGAGCAGTTCTTC	CASSWGQVKYNEQFF
TRBV20-1	.	11	.	TRBJ2-7	TGCAGTGTACTAGCTGGGTACGAGCAGTACTTC	CSVLAGYEQYF
TRBV19	TRBD2	16	.	TRBJ2-1	TGTGCCAGTGGGGGGACTAGCGGGAGAGTCTACAATGAGCAGTTCTTC	CASGGTSGRVYNEQFF
TRBV7-3	TRBD1	16	.	TRBJ1-1	TGTGCCAGCAGCACCCAGGGACAGGGCTTTAAATCTGAAGCTTTCTTT	CASSTQGQGFKSEAFF
TRBV28	.	12	.	TRBJ1-3	TGTGCCAGCAGTTTCCGGGTAGGCACCATATATTTT	CASSFRVGTIYF
TRBV28	.	14	.	TRBJ1-1	TGTGCCAGCAGAACAGTGTCTCGGGGCACTGAAGCTTTCTTT	CASRTVSRGTEAFF
TRBV7-9	.	15	.	TRBJ2-1	TGTGCCAGCAGCTTGGGGGATCGGGGAGACAATGAGCAGTTCTTC	CASSLGDRGDNEQFF
TRBV10-2	TRBD1	13	.	TRBJ2-3	TGCGCCAGCGGACAGGGGTGGGTAGATACGCAGTATTTT	CASGQGWVDTQYF